This is a list of T cell receptor beta chains from one sample in a study of tumor and adjacent non-tumor tissue in lung cancer. Via MiXCR, TCRdb re-called the multiplex PCR reads, giving one row per CDR3 protein. The table records more than 85,000 distinct CDR3 sequences, roughly three fifths of them present only once. The sequenced sample consisted of lung tumor tissue. The receptors were sampled from a man aged 70-80 years with non-small cell lung cancer. Each CDR3 is given with its conserved first and last residue. A D gene is named only where the DNA matches it firmly. Size is omitted from some rows. Given values are once, few, many or a class for expanded clones.

V gene	D gene	clone size	J gene	CDR3 protein	CDR3 DNA
TRBV5-1	NA	NA	TRBJ2-1	CASSGTLYYNVQFF	TGCGCCAGCAGCGGGACCTTATACTACAATGTGCAGTTCTTC
TRBV29-1	NA	NA	TRBJ1-2	CSVAGQSENYGYTF	TGCAGCGTCGCCGGACAGTCCGAAAACTATGGCTACACATTC
TRBV11-3	NA	NA	TRBJ2-5	CVSSPRGWVQETRYF	TGTGTCAGCAGCCCTAGGGGATGGGTCCAAGAGACCCGGTACTTC
TRBV11-2	NA	NA	TRBJ2-3	CASSVGMGLANTQYF	TGTGCCAGCAGCGTTGGTATGGGTTTAGCAAATACGCAGTATTTT
TRBV28	NA	NA	TRBJ2-4	CASNSTGNTGKNIQYF	TGTGCCAGCAATTCGACGGGGAATACGGGCAAAAACATTCAGTACTTC
TRBV20-1	NA	many	TRBJ2-5	CSARDLLQGSVETQYF	TGCAGTGCTAGAGATCTCCTACAGGGTTCGGTGGAGACCCAGTACTTC
TRBV11-1	NA	medium-sized	TRBJ1-2	CATLDSHYGYTF	TGTGCCACCTTGGACAGTCACTATGGCTACACCTTC
TRBV7-9	TRBD2	NA	TRBJ2-7	CASSLTGTSVYEQYF	TGTGCCAGCAGCTTAACCGGGACTAGCGTCTACGAGCAGTACTTC
TRBV11-3	NA	NA	TRBJ2-5	CVNSPGLGETHYF	TGTGTCAACAGCCCAGGCTTGGGAGAGACCCACTACTTC
TRBV11-2	TRBD2	NA	TRBJ2-7	CASGPGGTSGSPYEQYF	TGTGCCAGCGGCCCAGGAGGGACTAGCGGGAGCCCCTACGAGCAGTACTTC
TRBV29-1	NA	NA	TRBJ1-2	CSVDWWYYGYTF	TGCAGCGTTGATTGGTGGTACTATGGCTACACCTTC
TRBV28	NA	NA	TRBJ1-1	CASSLFTRNIEAFF	TGTGCCAGCAGTTTATTTACCCGGAACATTGAGGCTTTCTTT
TRBV4-1	NA	NA	TRBJ2-3	CANRRSEVTDTQYF	TGCGCCAATCGTCGGTCGGAGGTCACAGATACGCAGTATTTT
TRBV6-5	TRBD1	NA	TRBJ2-7	CASRQWDSYKQYF	TGCGCCAGCAGGCAATGGGACAGCTACAAGCAGTACTTC
TRBV5-5	NA	NA	TRBJ2-7	CASSLAGSYDQYF	TGTGCCAGCAGCTTGGCAGGGTCCTATGACCAGTACTTC
TRBV5-1	NA	NA	TRBJ2-5	CASSRSGEDTQYF	TGCGCCAGCAGCCGGTCTGGGGAAGATACCCAGTACTTC
TRBV6-6	NA	many	TRBJ2-7	CASTKQGYEQYF	TGTGCCAGCACAAAACAGGGATACGAGCAGTACTTC
TRBV11-2	TRBD2	NA	TRBJ2-2	CANNLWLAGTGELFF	TGTGCCAACAACTTATGGCTAGCGGGCACTGGGGAGCTGTTTTTT
TRBV5-1	NA	NA	TRBJ2-5	CASSLSPTGISRETKYF	TGCGCCAGCAGCTTGAGTCCGACAGGTATCTCGAGAGAGACCAAGTACTTC
TRBV5-6	TRBD1	few	TRBJ1-2	CASSGDRRFGYGYTF	TGTGCCAGCAGCGGGGACAGGCGGTTCGGCTATGGCTACACCTTC
TRBV11-2	NA	NA	TRBJ2-7	CVSSPTGYEWYF	TGTGTCAGCAGCCCCACAGGGTACGAGTGGTACTTC
TRBV6-5	NA	many	TRBJ1-6	CASSYSSDNSPLHF	TGTGCCAGCAGTTACTCCTCAGACAATTCACCCCTCCACTTT
TRBV6-6	NA	many	TRBJ2-5	CASSRGWAPPQETQYF	TGTGCCAGCAGTCGTGGATGGGCGCCGCCCCAAGAGACCCAGTACTTC
TRBV11-2	NA	NA	TRBJ2-7	CASSPMTGRYEQYF	TGTGCCAGCAGCCCAATGACAGGGAGGTACGAGCAGTACTTC
TRBV29-1	NA	NA	TRBJ2-1	CSASESEQFF	TGCAGTGCTTCCGAGAGTGAGCAGTTCTTC
TRBV6-1	NA	NA	TRBJ1-5	CTSRMGAVGNQPQHF	TGTACCAGCAGGATGGGGGCCGTAGGCAATCAACCCCAGCATTTT
TRBV6-4	NA	NA	TRBJ2-6	CASSDRDSSGANVQTF	TGTGCCAGCAGTGACCGCGATAGCTCTGGGGCCAACGTCCAGACTTTC
TRBV29-1	NA	NA	TRBJ2-2	CSALSIGELFF	TGCAGCGCCCTTTCCATAGGGGAGCTGTTTTTT
TRBV20-1	NA	NA	TRBJ1-5	CSVSLGRGNQPQHF	TGCAGTGTTAGTTTGGGGAGGGGCAATCAGCCCCAGCATTTT
TRBV24-1	TRBD1	NA	TRBJ2-1	CATVAGTGSYNEQFF	TGTGCCACCGTGGCGGGGACAGGGTCCTACAATGAGCAGTTCTTC
TRBV6-1	NA	NA	TRBJ1-1	CASCEKILSGTEAIF	TGTGCCAGCTGTGAAAAAATCCTGTCGGGAACTGAAGCTATCTTT
TRBV27	NA	NA	TRBJ2-7	CASSLPGYEQYF	TGTGCCAGCAGTTTACCAGGGTACGAGCAGTACTTC
TRBV11-3	TRBD2	NA	TRBJ2-1	CASSQRVAGGEQFF	TGTGCCAGCAGCCAAAGAGTCGCGGGAGGTGAGCAGTTCTTC
TRBV20-1	TRBD1	NA	TRBJ1-1	CSARDGTGNTAAFF	TGCAGTGCTAGAGATGGGACAGGAAACACTGCAGCTTTCTTT
TRBV6-6	NA	NA	TRBJ2-5	CASIPRETQYF	TGTGCCAGCATACCCAGGGAGACCCAGTACTTC
TRBV29-1	NA	NA	TRBJ2-5	CSVGRCQETQYF	TGCAGCGTTGGCCGGTGTCAAGAGACCCAGTACTTT
TRBV6-5	TRBD1	NA	TRBJ1-1	CASTLEGQGHYTEAFF	TGTGCCAGCACTCTGGAAGGACAGGGGCACTACACTGAAGCTTTCTTT
TRBV11-2	NA	NA	TRBJ2-1	CASNLVVGSYNGQLF	TGTGCCAGCAACTTAGTAGTGGGAAGCTACAATGGGCAGCTCTTC